These 30 T cell receptor beta chains were sequenced from one sample in a study of regulatory T cells in long-lasting Graves disease. Time point meaning: newly diagnosed GD, antithyroid drugs for less than 3 months. Generation of the TCR library employed RNA extracted from PBMCs. CDR3-region Arm-PCR and iRepertoire HTBI primers produced the TCR beta libraries. One entry per CDR3 protein results from TCRdb running MiXCR on the multiplex PCR reads. The sample contains hundreds of thousands of distinct CDR3 sequences, roughly 14% of which appear only once. These records were also assigned to another study, of T cells in Graves' hyperthyroidism and ophthalmopathy.

The sample consisted of peripheral blood mononuclear cells (PBMCs), taken at new diagnosis, from a patient treated with antithyroid drugs. These TCRs come from a man younger than 45 with Graves disease.

This clonotype was seen repeatedly, ten times or more. The chain combines TRBV28 with TRBJ1-2; tentatively, D is TRBD1 (5 bases). Germline V lookup: CDR1 MDHEN, CDR2 SYDVKM. The CDR3 has 13 amino acids. Trimming removed 2 bases at V and 4 bases at J, with 8 bases between. CDR3 sequence (DNA): TGTGCCAGCAGTTTAACAGGACCCTATGGCTACACCTTC. Protein sequence: CASSLTGPYGYTF.

J is TRBJ2-5 and V is TRBV28; weak D call: TRBD2 (5 bases). V lost 6 bases and J 4 bases, leaving 18 bases between the germline ends. The germline V gene has CDR1 MDHEN and CDR2 SYDVKM. The length of the CDR3 is 15 residues. This CDR3 reads CASSLKSGPLETQYF. CDR3 coding DNA: TGTGCCAGCAGCTTGAAGAGCGGACCCCTAGAGACCCAGTACTTC. Complete variable domain (other parts from reference TRBV28 and TRBJ2-5): DVKVTQSSRYLVKRTGEKVFLECVQDMDHENMFWYRQDPGLGLRLIYFSYDVKMKEKGDIPEGYSVSREKKERFSLILESASTNQTSMYLCASSLKSGPLETQYFGPGTRLLVL.

The gene calls are TRBV6-1 and TRBJ2-1, with TRBD1 matching 10 bases. V lost 9 bases and J lost 7; bases outside the gene matches: 6. The CDR3 runs 13 residues. CDR1 and CDR2 (germline): MNHNS, SASEGT. CDR3 protein: CASSGDRGNEQFF. The CDR3 region has the DNA TGTGCCAGTTCGGGGGACAGGGGTAATGAGCAGTTCTTC.

This clonotype was counted at least ten times. The DNA of the CDR3 is TGTGCCAGCAGTTACGAGTTGGCCCTGACTAGGAGGATAAATACGCAGTATTTT. Translated: CASSYELALTRRINTQYF. This chain uses TRBV6-5 with TRBJ2-3, with D possibly TRBD2 on 6 matching bases. Germline V gene sequence: CDR1 MNHEY, CDR2 SVGAGI. The CDR3 has 18 amino acids. Trimming took off 2 bases at V and 7 bases at J, with 25 bases between the two ends.

In its sample, this clonotype was seen once. A much more abundant neighbour one base away suggests this may be a read error. The missing conserved phenylalanine or tryptophan at the end of this CDR3 makes a read error likely. The CDR3: CASSEAANQETQYS. CDR3 coding DNA: TGTGCCAGCAGTGAAGCCGCTAACCAAGAGACCCAGTACTCC. The V call is TRBV2, the J call TRBJ2-5; the D is unclear. The CDR3 has 14 residues. Trimming removed 0 bases from V and 0 bases from J, with 5 bases in between. CDR1 is SNHLY and CDR2 is FYNNEI in the germline V gene.

The chain carries TRBV24-1 and TRBJ1-2, with TRBD1 as a possible D gene (5 bases). The CDR3 runs to 14 residues. CDR1 and CDR2 (germline): KGHDR, SFDVKD. V gave up 1 base and J gave up 1 base, with 6 bases separating them. For the CDR3, the DNA is TGTGCCACCAGTGATTTCGACAGTAACTATGGCTACACCTTC. Translation: CATSDFDSNYGYTF.

In its sample, this clonotype was seen many times. The chain uses TRBV6-2 or TRBV6-3 and TRBJ2-7, with TRBD1 matching 7 bases. With 5 bases clipped from V and 3 bases from J, the junction kept 7 bases outside the gene matches. Germline CDR1 is MNHEY and CDR2 is SVGEGT. This CDR3 spans 14 amino acids. The CDR3 sequence: CASSTQTGRYEQYF. CDR3 DNA sequence: TGTGCCAGCAGTACCCAGACAGGGCGCTACGAGCAGTACTTC.

This clonotype came up a few times. The chain couples TRBV13 to TRBJ2-5; 8 nucleotides line up with TRBD2. The CDR3 is made up of 16 amino acids. Unmatched junction bases numbered 9, after V lost 5 bases and J lost 1 base. Germline loops: CDR1 PRHDT, CDR2 FYEKMQ (reference sequence). CDR3 protein: CASSLRGLGTQETQYF. CDR3 bases: TGTGCCAGCAGCCTAAGGGGACTAGGCACCCAAGAGACCCAGTACTTC.

This clonotype came up many times. A much larger clone lies one base from this, so it may be a read error. The rearrangement joins TRBV7-9 to TRBJ1-2; D not resolved. The CDR3 sequence is 12 residues long. In germline, CDR1 is SEHNR, CDR2 FQNEAQ (reference sequence). V lost 5 bases, J lost 3 bases, and 7 bases lay in between. Here the CDR3 DNA reads TGTGCCAGCAGCCTAGACTACTATGGCTACACCTTC. This sequence encodes CASSLDYYGYTF.

This clonotype was seen ten or more times. V is TRBV2 and J is TRBJ2-7; 9 positions match TRBD1. The CDR3 spans 20 residues. V was pared by 5 bases and J by 7 bases, with 27 bases of the junction left unmatched. CDR1 and CDR2 from the germline V gene are SNHLY and FYNNEI. CDR3: CASSMGQGVLRPGLSVEQYF. CDR3 nucleotide sequence: TGTGCCAGCAGTATGGGACAGGGAGTCCTCCGTCCGGGACTAAGTGTTGAGCAGTACTTC.

This clonotype was seen only a few times. This sequence joins TRBV29-1 and TRBJ2-7; D assignment may be TRBD1 or TRBD2 (5 bases each). V gave up 6 bases and J gave up 2 bases, with 8 bases separating them. Germline CDR1 and CDR2: SQVTM and ANQGSEA. CDR3 size: 11 residues. The CDR3 DNA sequence: TGCAGCGTACGGGACGCCTACGAGCAGTACTTC. Translated, it gives CSVRDAYEQYF.

This clonotype was counted many times. The V gene is TRBV28, the J gene TRBJ2-5, with D perhaps TRBD2 (6 bases). CDR3 length equals 15 residues. Per germline, CDR1 MDHEN and CDR2 SYDVKM. V dropped 4 bases and J dropped 4 bases, with 16 bases sitting between them. CDR3 loop: CASSSPGAGPETQYF. The DNA for the CDR3 is TGTGCCAGCAGTTCCCCCGGTGCGGGGCCAGAGACCCAGTACTTC. The entire variable domain, with the rest obtained from reference TRBV28 and TRBJ2-5, is as follows: DVKVTQSSRYLVKRTGEKVFLECVQDMDHENMFWYRQDPGLGLRLIYFSYDVKMKEKGDIPEGYSVSREKKERFSLILESASTNQTSMYLCASSSPGAGPETQYFGPGTRLLVL.

On this clonotype: A read error may explain this, as a much larger clone is one base away. The V call is TRBV11-2, the J call TRBJ1-4; possible D gene TRBD1, 6 bases. CDR3 length equals 16 residues. Germline CDR1 reads SGHAT; CDR2 reads FQNNGV. CDR3 loop: CASSLDGGGADEKLLF. The CDR3 region has the DNA TGTGCCAGCAGCTTAGATGGGGGGGGCGCGGATGAAAAACTGCTTTTT.

Regarding this clonotype: The conserved final phenylalanine or tryptophan is absent from the CDR3, which likely points to a read error. This rearrangement joins TRBV18 to TRBJ2-3; D possibly uses TRBD1 or TRBD2 (5 bases each). Germline V gives CDR1 KGHSH, CDR2 LQKENI. This CDR3 is 14 amino acids long. V was trimmed by 2 bases and J by 8 bases, leaving 14 bases between them. CDR3 amino acids: CASSPEGLEGTQYL. The DNA for the CDR3 is TGTGCCAGCTCACCAGAGGGGTTAGAAGGTACGCAGTATCTT.

For this clonotype: A much larger clone sits a single nucleotide away, making a read error possible. The J gene is TRBJ2-2, the V gene TRBV6-1; either TRBD1 or TRBD2 may fit D (5 bases each). Germline lookup yields CDR1 MNHNS and CDR2 SASEGT. The CDR3 has 14 amino acids. This CDR3 is CASGAGLGTGELLF. CDR3 bases: TGTGCCAGCGGGGCAGGGTTAGGCACCGGGGAGCTGCTTTTT.

In its sample, this clonotype was seen many times. The chain carries TRBV5-1 and TRBJ2-1; TRBD2 matches at 11 bases. The CDR3 totals 18 residues. Trimming removed 1 base from V and 1 base from J; junction bases left unmatched: 7. Germline V lookup: CDR1 SGHRS, CDR2 YFSETQ. This chain's CDR3 is CASSLRGGLAASYNEQFF. The CDR3 DNA follows: TGCGCCAGCAGCTTGCGGGGGGGACTAGCGGCTTCCTACAATGAGCAGTTCTTC. The full variable domain, rest sourced from reference TRBV5-1 and TRBJ2-1, is KAGVTQTPRYLIKTRGQQVTLSCSPISGHRSVSWYQQTPGQGLQFLFEYFSETQRNKGNFPGRFSGRQFSNSRSEMNVSTLELGDSALYLCASSLRGGLAASYNEQFFGPGTRLTVL.

This clonotype was found a few times. The chain links TRBV6-2 or TRBV6-3 to TRBJ2-1; 7 bases match TRBD2. The CDR3 is 17 residues long. Germline V gives CDR1 MNHEY, CDR2 SVGEGT. Trimming took 6 bases from V and 7 from J; bases not matched to a gene: 18. The CDR3 spells CASSLLAASPLRNEQFF. In DNA form, the CDR3 reads TGTGCCAGCAGCCTCCTAGCGGCATCCCCCCTCCGGAATGAGCAGTTCTTC.

This clonotype came up a few times. V is TRBV30 and J is TRBJ2-1; 11 bases match TRBD2. The germline gives CDR1 GTSNPN, CDR2 SVGIG (reference sequence). CDR3 length equals 19 residues. V lost 1 base, J lost 4 bases, and 15 bases stayed unmatched. DNA of the CDR3: TGTGCCTGGAGTGACGGGGTAGCGGGAGGGCCTGGGTGGTACAATGAGCAGTTCTTC. Protein product: CAWSDGVAGGPGWYNEQFF.

The rearrangement links TRBV30 to TRBJ2-5; the match to TRBD2 covers 8 bases. Losses at the gene ends were 0 bases for V and 6 bases for J; bases not matched to a gene: 6. Germline V gives CDR1 GTSNPN, CDR2 SVGIG (reference sequence). This CDR3 has 14 amino acids. CDR3 region: CAWSVETSDKTQYF. The CDR3 bases are TGTGCCTGGAGTGTTGAGACTAGCGATAAGACCCAGTACTTC.

This sequence joins TRBV7-6 and TRBJ2-1; the match to TRBD2 covers 8 bases. Trimming took 2 bases from V and 10 from J; bases not matched to a gene: 7. This CDR3 contains 14 residues. Per germline, CDR1 SGHVS and CDR2 FNYEAQ. The CDR3 region is CASSLYGGGYEQFF. CDR3 bases: TGTGCCAGCAGCTTATACGGGGGGGGATACGAGCAGTTCTTC. The full variable domain, completed using reference TRBV7-6 and TRBJ2-1, is GAGVSQSPRYKVTKRGQDVALRCDPISGHVSLYWYRQALGQGPEFLTYFNYEAQQDKSGLPNDRFSAERPEGSISTLTIQRTEQRDSAMYRCASSLYGGGYEQFFGPGTRLTVL.

This clonotype was observed at least ten times. The genes are TRBV30 and TRBJ1-5; D perhaps matches TRBD1 (6 bases). Germline V gene sequence: CDR1 GTSNPN, CDR2 SVGIG (reference sequence). Trimming took 1 base from V and 7 from J, leaving 11 bases between them. CDR3 length equals 13 residues. This chain's CDR3 is CAWSGQDSQPQHF. The CDR3 coding sequence is TGTGCCTGGAGTGGGCAGGACAGCCAGCCCCAGCATTTT.

This clonotype was detected a few times. This rearrangement joins TRBV7-6 to TRBJ2-2, with D maybe TRBD2 (5 bases). CDR3 length: 14 amino acids. V lost 0 bases, J lost 9 bases, and 11 bases lay in between. Germline CDR1 and CDR2: SGHVS and FNYEAQ. CDR3 coding DNA: TGTGCCAGCAGCTTAGCGGTCGGGGATCGGGAGCTGTTTTTT. Amino acid sequence: CASSLAVGDRELFF.

A few counts support this clonotype. The chain links TRBV12-5 to TRBJ1-5, with a possible D match to TRBD1 (5 bases). Trimming took off 5 bases at V and 2 bases at J, with 10 bases between the two ends. The CDR3 length is 14 residues. The V gene's germline CDR1 is LGHNT and CDR2 FRNRAP. CDR3 residues: CASGPGRGNQPQHF. Here the CDR3 DNA reads TGTGCTAGTGGTCCAGGGCGAGGCAATCAGCCCCAGCATTTT.

V is TRBV6-1 and J is TRBJ2-3, with TRBD2 matching 9 bases. After removal of 6 bases from V and 3 bases from J, the junction contained 13 bases not matched to a gene. The germline V gene encodes CDR1 MNHNS and CDR2 SASEGT. This CDR3 spans 17 amino acids. The CDR3, as DNA: TGTGCCAGCAGCATCCAGGGAGGCGGGAGGGCGACAGATACGCAGTATTTT. It translates to CASSIQGGGRATDTQYF.

The chain carries TRBV3-1 and TRBJ2-3, with 8 bases fitting TRBD1. The CDR3 runs 14 residues. Trimming removed 0 bases from V and 10 bases from J; junction bases left unmatched: 6. Germline assignment: CDR1 LGHDT and CDR2 YNNKEL (reference sequence). This chain's CDR3 is CASSQEAYRGAQYF. The DNA of the CDR3 is TGTGCCAGCAGCCAAGAAGCCTACAGGGGGGCGCAGTATTTT.

The rearrangement links TRBV19 to TRBJ1-1, with a possible D match to TRBD1 (6 bases). V was trimmed by 8 bases and J by 0 bases, leaving 13 bases between them. The CDR3 contains 14 residues. From germline, CDR1 is LNHDA and CDR2 SQIVND (reference sequence). CDR3 residues: CASLNRVMNTEAFF. The CDR3 DNA reads as TGTGCCAGTCTGAACAGGGTCATGAACACTGAAGCTTTCTTT.

This clonotype was observed a few times. This chain connects TRBV3-1 to TRBJ2-7; 11 nucleotides agree with TRBD2. CDR3 length: 14 residues. V lost 5 bases, J lost 3 bases, and 3 bases stayed unmatched. Germline assignment: CDR1 LGHDT and CDR2 YNNKEL (reference sequence). CDR3 sequence reads: CASSVLAGDYEQYF. The CDR3, as DNA: TGTGCCAGCAGCGTACTAGCGGGAGACTACGAGCAGTACTTC.

This clonotype was counted at least ten times. The chain links TRBV28 to TRBJ2-5, with 9 nucleotides matching TRBD1. Unmatched junction bases numbered 5, after V lost 2 bases and J lost 4 bases. This CDR3 has 15 residues. In germline, CDR1 is MDHEN, CDR2 SYDVKM. This CDR3 is CASSLEQGAGETQYF. CDR3 DNA: TGTGCCAGCAGTTTAGAACAGGGGGCCGGAGAGACCCAGTACTTC.

This clonotype was detected ten times or more. This chain uses TRBV27 with TRBJ2-1; TRBD2 aligns across 7 bases. CDR1 and CDR2 from the germline V gene are MNHEY and SMNVEV (reference sequence). The CDR3 has 15 amino acids. Trimming at V came to 4 bases and at J to 8 bases, leaving 11 bases not matched to a gene. This chain's CDR3 is CASSSPMSLAHEQFF. CDR3 bases: TGTGCCAGCAGTTCCCCGATGTCACTAGCGCATGAGCAGTTCTTC.

This clonotype was counted many times. The CDR3 sequence is CSAGRGINYGYTF. DNA of the CDR3: TGCAGCGCGGGGAGGGGGATTAACTATGGCTACACCTTC. The chain is built from TRBV29-1 and TRBJ1-2; TRBD1 is a possible D gene (6 bases). The germline V gene has CDR1 SQVTM and CDR2 ANQGSEA. V lost 7 bases and J lost 1, with 13 bases in between. The CDR3 contains 13 residues.